One T cell receptor beta chain is described in this entry. What it binds is unknown. The data were obtained in a study of cytomegalovirus exposure and HLA in healthy donors. Findings and caveats of the study: Listed as cytomegalovirus-associated were 164 TCR beta chains.

The V end lost 7 bases, the J end lost 8 bases, and 11 bases lay between the germline ends. Per germline, CDR1 SGHDN and CDR2 FVKESK. The length of the CDR3 is 11 residues. Clones were sequenced by immunoSEQ multiplex PCR, and TCRdb holds only the in-frame ones, with some missing. Of 150,000 to 200,000 clones listed, roughly 89% are singletons. The chain joins TRBV14 to TRBJ1-2; D unresolved. This TCR was recovered from a woman aged 18-35 years in good health and CMV-seropositive. Input material: PBMCs. The CDR3 DNA reads TGTGCCAGCATGGGTTCGGGAGGCTACACCTTC. This encodes CASMGSGGYTF.